Below, 30 T cell receptor beta chains from the same sample are listed, as sequenced in a study of identical twins. TCRdb analysed the 5' RACE reads with MiXCR anew, one entry per CDR3 protein. The sample contains 750,000 to 950,000 distinct CDR3 sequences, roughly an eighth of which appear only once. This sample was shared with a second study, whose subject was yellow fever vaccine responses in identical twins.

Sample: PBMCs. The receptors were sampled from a woman under 30 in good health.

This clonotype was detected a few times. The V call is TRBV3-1, the J call TRBJ2-1, with D perhaps matching TRBD1 or TRBD2 (6 bases each). V shed 4 bases and J shed 8 bases, with 21 bases lying between them. CDR3 length equals 16 residues. Germline CDR1 is LGHDT and CDR2 is YNNKEL (reference sequence). CDR3 bases: TGTGCCAGCAGCCGGGGCAGGGGAGGCCGAAGGGATGAGCAGTTCTTC. This encodes CASSRGRGGRRDEQFF.

This chain links TRBV24-1 with TRBJ2-5; 8 bases agree with TRBD1. The germline V gene encodes CDR1 KGHDR and CDR2 SFDVKD. The CDR3 covers 16 residues. The ends lost 4 bases at V and 4 bases at J; junction bases unmatched: 10. DNA for the CDR3: TGTGCCACCAGTGACCCAGCAGGGGGCCGGGGAGAGACCCAGTACTTC. Translated: CATSDPAGGRGETQYF.

This clonotype has a handful of counts. The chain combines TRBV20-1 with TRBJ2-7; D is unclear. CDR1 and CDR2 (germline): DFQATT, SNEGSKA (reference sequence). V gave up 3 bases and J gave up 1 base, with 10 bases separating them. The length of the CDR3 is 13 residues. This CDR3 is CSASLLKSYEQYF. CDR3 in DNA: TGCAGTGCTAGTCTGTTAAAGTCCTACGAGCAGTACTTC.

The chain has TRBV2 and TRBJ2-1, with D perhaps TRBD2 (7 bases). Trimming removed 10 bases at V and 9 bases at J, with 13 bases between. The germline V gene encodes CDR1 SNHLY and CDR2 FYNNEI. The CDR3 is 11 amino acids. Here the CDR3 DNA reads TGTGCCACCCCGGGGGGCGGTGAGCAGTTCTTC. The encoded protein is CATPGGGEQFF.

This clonotype was seen more than once but under ten times. The rearrangement joins TRBV3-1 to TRBJ2-5; D may be TRBD1 (5 bases). CDR3 length equals 16 residues. Germline V CDR1 and CDR2: LGHDT, YNNKEL (reference sequence). V lost 3 bases and J 3 bases, leaving 17 bases between the germline ends. CDR3 sequence reads: CASSHSLTAQKETQYF. The CDR3 nucleotides read TGTGCCAGCAGCCATAGCCTGACAGCGCAAAAAGAGACCCAGTACTTC.

A few counts support this clonotype. V is TRBV6-5 and J is TRBJ1-3, with TRBD1 matching 9 bases. V trimming: 2 bases; J trimming: 3 bases; junction bases outside the gene matches: 11. The germline V gene encodes CDR1 MNHEY and CDR2 SVGAGI. The CDR3 is 18 amino acids. CDR3 sequence: CASSYTPMGQGGGNTIYF. The CDR3, as DNA: TGTGCCAGCAGTTACACCCCTATGGGACAGGGCGGTGGAAACACCATATATTTT.

The chain is built from TRBV20-1 and TRBJ2-1, with D possibly matching TRBD1 (6 bases). V was pared by 6 bases and J by 7 bases, with 13 bases between. The V gene's germline CDR1 is DFQATT and CDR2 SNEGSKA (reference sequence). The CDR3 contains 12 residues. CDR3 loop: CSAGAQGNEQFF. In nucleotides, the CDR3 is TGCAGTGCAGGAGCACAGGGTAATGAGCAGTTCTTC.

This clonotype was counted a few times. The gene calls are TRBV27 and TRBJ2-3; D might be TRBD1 or TRBD2, each matching 5 bases. This CDR3 is 15 amino acids long. Germline assignment: CDR1 MNHEY and CDR2 SMNVEV (reference sequence). V lost 2 bases to trimming and J lost 5 bases, with 14 bases between them. Here the CDR3 reads CASSLLAPGQDTQYF. The CDR3 region has the DNA TGTGCCAGCAGTTTACTCGCCCCGGGGCAAGATACGCAGTATTTT.

In this sample, this clonotype turned up a few times. The rearrangement links TRBV6-5 to TRBJ2-3; tentative D call: TRBD2 (7 bases). The CDR3 extends over 18 amino acids. V gave up 4 bases and J gave up 5 bases, with 25 bases separating them. Germline CDR1 MNHEY, CDR2 SVGAGI. CDR3 bases: TGTGCCAGCAGTTCCCTCATGAGGGGGGGCCGGGATGGAGATACGCAGTATTTT. Its translation is CASSSLMRGGRDGDTQYF.

This clonotype was counted a few times. This chain joins TRBV5-1 and TRBJ2-3, with TRBD1 matching 9 bases. Unmatched junction bases numbered 3, after V lost 4 bases and J lost 6 bases. The CDR3 is 13 residues long. Per germline, CDR1 SGHRS and CDR2 YFSETQ. The CDR3 region is CASSLGQGDTQYF. CDR3 DNA: TGCGCCAGCAGCCTCGGACAGGGGGATACGCAGTATTTT.

This clonotype was seen more than once but under ten times. The J gene is TRBJ1-1, the V gene TRBV29-1; 12 bases are a match to TRBD1. Germline assignment: CDR1 SQVTM and CDR2 ANQGSEA. V dropped 6 bases and J dropped 2; count of bases not matched to a gene: 7. The CDR3 sequence is 15 residues long. CDR3 loop: CSVTGTGGLNTEAFF. The CDR3 DNA is TGCAGCGTAACCGGGACAGGGGGCTTAAACACTGAAGCTTTCTTT.

The chain employs TRBV5-1 and TRBJ2-1; 8 bases are shared with TRBD1. This CDR3 region has 15 residues. Per the germline V gene, CDR1 is SGHRS and CDR2 is YFSETQ. With V trimmed by 3 bases and J by 2 bases, 4 bases remained unmatched. This CDR3 is CASSWQGAPYNEQFF. As DNA, the CDR3 is TGCGCCAGCAGCTGGCAGGGGGCCCCCTACAATGAGCAGTTCTTC.

The chain joins TRBV9 to TRBJ2-3, with TRBD2 matching over 7 bases. Germline CDR1 and CDR2: SGDLS and YYNGEE. The CDR3 length is 16 residues. V was clipped by 0 bases and J by 4 bases; unmatched bases: 8. DNA for the CDR3: TGTGCCAGCAGCGTAGTTTCCACGGGGGGTGCAGATACGCAGTATTTT. Translated, it gives CASSVVSTGGADTQYF.

The CDR3 loop reads CASSYNDRGEAFF. In nucleotides, the CDR3 is TGTGCCAGCAGTTACAACGACAGGGGAGAAGCTTTCTTT. The V and J genes are TRBV6-5 and TRBJ1-1, with 8 positions matching TRBD1. The V and J ends lost 2 bases and 8 bases, in that order; junction bases with no gene match: 4. This CDR3 region has 13 residues. Germline CDR1 reads MNHEY; CDR2 reads SVGAGI.

CDR3 in DNA: TGCAGTGGTTACTTTTCGGTCACAGATACGCAGTATTTT. Translation gives CSGYFSVTDTQYF. This chain links TRBV20-1 with TRBJ2-3; no clear D. V shed 7 bases and J shed 2 bases, with 13 bases lying between them. CDR1 is DFQATT, CDR2 SNEGSKA, per germline (reference sequence). The length of the CDR3 is 13 residues.

The sample holds a few counts of this clonotype. The chain links TRBV28 to TRBJ1-4; perhaps TRBD1 as D (5 bases). There are 14 residues in the CDR3. From germline, CDR1 is MDHEN and CDR2 SYDVKM. Trimming cost V 6 bases and J 3 bases, with 11 bases left between them. The CDR3 DNA follows: TGTGCCAGCAGCTCAGGGTGGGCTAATGAAAAACTGTTTTTT. The encoded protein is CASSSGWANEKLFF.

This clonotype was found many times. The chain combines TRBV11-2 with TRBJ2-1; 9 positions match TRBD2. The CDR3 totals 19 residues. Germline V gene data show CDR1 as SGHAT and CDR2 as FQNNGV. Trimming took 5 bases from V and 0 from J; bases not matched to a gene: 14. CDR3 amino acids: CASSRPGLALLSSYNEQFF. In nucleotides, the CDR3 is TGTGCCAGCAGCCGTCCGGGACTAGCCCTGTTGAGCTCCTACAATGAGCAGTTCTTC.

Only a few counts were recorded for this clonotype. The chain uses TRBV25-1 and TRBJ2-7; TRBD1 is a possible D gene (5 bases). The germline V gene encodes CDR1 MGHDK and CDR2 SYGVNS. The V gene lost 4 bases and the J gene lost 4 bases, with 14 bases spanning the gap. The CDR3 has 14 residues. The CDR3 bases are TGTGCCAGCAGTGGCTCCAGGGAAAGATACGAGCAGTACTTC. As protein: CASSGSRERYEQYF.

The rearrangement uses TRBV3-1 and TRBJ2-7, with 11 bases lining up with TRBD2. TRBJ2-1 matches the DNA end more closely, so the J call is doubtful. The CDR3 is made up of 14 amino acids. Germline V lookup: CDR1 LGHDT, CDR2 YNNKEL (reference sequence). The CDR3 DNA sequence: TGTGCCAGCAGCCCCGGGACTAGCGGTTACGAGCAGTTCTTC. Translating gives CASSPGTSGYEQFF.

This clonotype has ten or more counts. The chain carries TRBV12-3 or TRBV12-4 and TRBJ1-4; D remains unclear. V was clipped by 5 bases and J by 4 bases, with 8 bases between them. This CDR3 region has 13 residues. The CDR3 nucleotides read TGTGCCAGCAGTCAAGGCTTTAATGAAAAACTGTTTTTT. Amino acids: CASSQGFNEKLFF.

This clonotype was seen only a few times. The chain has TRBV5-1 and TRBJ2-1; 9 nucleotides match TRBD2. Germline V gene lookup returns CDR1 SGHRS and CDR2 YFSETQ. Losses at the gene ends were 3 bases for V and 6 bases for J; bases not matched to a gene: 7. This CDR3 region has 15 residues. The CDR3 DNA reads as TGCGCCAGCAGCTCGGGGACTAGCTTGGTCAATGAGCAGTTCTTC. Protein product: CASSSGTSLVNEQFF.

V usage is TRBV20-1 and J usage is TRBJ2-3; 7 bases agree with TRBD2. The CDR3 consists of 15 residues. The V and J ends lost 4 bases and 4 bases, in that order; junction bases with no gene match: 11. Germline V lookup: CDR1 DFQATT, CDR2 SNEGSKA (reference sequence). The CDR3 reads CSAILQRGFPDTQYF. The DNA for the CDR3 is TGCAGTGCTATTCTCCAGCGGGGATTCCCAGATACGCAGTATTTT.

In this sample, this clonotype turned up a few times. The CDR3 sequence: CSASLPSWELFF. The CDR3 DNA follows: TGCAGTGCTAGCCTGCCATCTTGGGAGCTGTTTTTT. The chain carries TRBV20-1 and TRBJ2-2; D is ambiguous. Germline CDR1 and CDR2: DFQATT and SNEGSKA (reference sequence). With 3 bases removed from V and 9 bases from J, the gap between germline ends came to 11 bases. This CDR3 contains 12 residues.

This clonotype has a handful of counts. CDR3: CASSFDPGYIGTDTQYF. The CDR3, as DNA: TGTGCCAGCAGCTTTGATCCAGGCTACATCGGCACAGATACGCAGTATTTT. The chain uses TRBV7-9 and TRBJ2-3; unclear D gene. Trimming took off 3 bases at V and 1 base at J, with 17 bases between the two ends. From germline, CDR1 is SEHNR and CDR2 FQNEAQ (reference sequence). The length of the CDR3 is 17 residues. The whole variable domain, remainder taken from reference TRBV7-9 and TRBJ2-3, is DTGVSQNPRHKITKRGQNVTFRCDPISEHNRLYWYRQTLGQGPEFLTYFQNEAQLEKSRLLSDRFSAERPKGSFSTLEIQRTEQGDSAMYLCASSFDPGYIGTDTQYFGPGTRLTVL.

This clonotype occurred many times. The V gene is TRBV6-5, the J gene TRBJ1-1; possibly TRBD1 for D (5 bases). Trimming removed 4 bases at V and 5 bases at J, with 20 bases between. Germline V gene lookup returns CDR1 MNHEY and CDR2 SVGAGI. The CDR3 totals 16 residues. CDR3 amino acids: CASSSPAGGGWTEAFF. The CDR3, as DNA: TGTGCCAGCAGTTCCCCGGCGGGGGGAGGCTGGACTGAAGCTTTCTTT.

This chain joins TRBV28 and TRBJ2-1; 12 bases fit TRBD1. The trim removed 6 bases at V and 8 bases at J, leaving 8 bases unmatched. The germline V gene has CDR1 MDHEN and CDR2 SYDVKM. This CDR3 has 15 residues. The CDR3: CASSPPGQGADEQFF. The CDR3, as DNA: TGTGCCAGCAGCCCCCCGGGACAGGGGGCCGATGAGCAGTTCTTC.

J is TRBJ2-3 and V is TRBV28; TRBD1 agrees at 8 bases. CDR1 MDHEN and CDR2 SYDVKM come from the germline V gene. J gave up 3 bases and V 6 bases, and 5 bases lay outside the gene matches. The CDR3 runs to 14 residues. This chain's CDR3 is CASRYYRGTDTQYF. CDR3 nucleotides: TGTGCCAGCAGGTATTACAGGGGGACAGATACGCAGTATTTT.

The rearrangement links TRBV25-1 to TRBJ2-7; TRBD2 might be the D (6 bases). The CDR3 contains 14 residues. The V and J ends lost 4 bases and 3 bases respectively, with 13 bases between them. The V gene's germline CDR1 is MGHDK and CDR2 SYGVNS. CDR3 residues: CASSGGLRIYEQYF. The CDR3 coding sequence is TGTGCCAGCAGTGGAGGACTAAGAATCTACGAGCAGTACTTC.

This chain uses TRBV6-1 with TRBJ1-1; D may be TRBD1 (6 bases). This CDR3 comprises 14 residues. Germline V gives CDR1 MNHNS, CDR2 SASEGT. The V and J ends lost 7 bases and 0 bases respectively, with 12 bases between them. CDR3 bases: TGTGCCAGCAATACGGGACACCTGAACACTGAAGCTTTCTTT. This translates into CASNTGHLNTEAFF.

This clonotype was found many times. The J gene is TRBJ2-1, the V gene TRBV5-1, with TRBD1 identical over 9 bases. Germline V gene data show CDR1 as SGHRS and CDR2 as YFSETQ. This CDR3 is built from 14 residues. V lost 4 bases to trimming and J lost 7 bases; unmatched junction nucleotides: 6. CDR3: CASSVGTGSNEQFF. CDR3 DNA sequence: TGCGCCAGCAGCGTTGGGACAGGGAGTAATGAGCAGTTCTTC. Combining the CDR3 with reference TRBV5-1 and TRBJ2-1 gives the whole variable domain KAGVTQTPRYLIKTRGQQVTLSCSPISGHRSVSWYQQTPGQGLQFLFEYFSETQRNKGNFPGRFSGRQFSNSRSEMNVSTLELGDSALYLCASSVGTGSNEQFFGPGTRLTVL.